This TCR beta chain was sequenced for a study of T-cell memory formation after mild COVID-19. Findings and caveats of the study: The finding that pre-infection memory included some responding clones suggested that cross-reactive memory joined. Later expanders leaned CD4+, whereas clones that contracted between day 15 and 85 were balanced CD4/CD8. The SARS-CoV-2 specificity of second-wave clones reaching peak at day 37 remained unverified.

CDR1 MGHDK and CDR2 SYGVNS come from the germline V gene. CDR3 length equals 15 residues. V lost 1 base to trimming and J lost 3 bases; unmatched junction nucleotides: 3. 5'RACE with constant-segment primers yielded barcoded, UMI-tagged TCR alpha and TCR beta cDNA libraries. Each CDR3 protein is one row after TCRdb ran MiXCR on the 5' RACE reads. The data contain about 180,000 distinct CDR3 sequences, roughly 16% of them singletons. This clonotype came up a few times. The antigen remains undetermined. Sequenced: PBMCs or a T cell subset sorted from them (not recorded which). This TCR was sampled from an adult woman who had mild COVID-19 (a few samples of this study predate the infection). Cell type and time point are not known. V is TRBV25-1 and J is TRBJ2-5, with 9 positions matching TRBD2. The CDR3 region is CASSESGLAKETQYF. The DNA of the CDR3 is TGTGCCAGCAGTGAATCGGGACTAGCAAAAGAGACCCAGTACTTC.